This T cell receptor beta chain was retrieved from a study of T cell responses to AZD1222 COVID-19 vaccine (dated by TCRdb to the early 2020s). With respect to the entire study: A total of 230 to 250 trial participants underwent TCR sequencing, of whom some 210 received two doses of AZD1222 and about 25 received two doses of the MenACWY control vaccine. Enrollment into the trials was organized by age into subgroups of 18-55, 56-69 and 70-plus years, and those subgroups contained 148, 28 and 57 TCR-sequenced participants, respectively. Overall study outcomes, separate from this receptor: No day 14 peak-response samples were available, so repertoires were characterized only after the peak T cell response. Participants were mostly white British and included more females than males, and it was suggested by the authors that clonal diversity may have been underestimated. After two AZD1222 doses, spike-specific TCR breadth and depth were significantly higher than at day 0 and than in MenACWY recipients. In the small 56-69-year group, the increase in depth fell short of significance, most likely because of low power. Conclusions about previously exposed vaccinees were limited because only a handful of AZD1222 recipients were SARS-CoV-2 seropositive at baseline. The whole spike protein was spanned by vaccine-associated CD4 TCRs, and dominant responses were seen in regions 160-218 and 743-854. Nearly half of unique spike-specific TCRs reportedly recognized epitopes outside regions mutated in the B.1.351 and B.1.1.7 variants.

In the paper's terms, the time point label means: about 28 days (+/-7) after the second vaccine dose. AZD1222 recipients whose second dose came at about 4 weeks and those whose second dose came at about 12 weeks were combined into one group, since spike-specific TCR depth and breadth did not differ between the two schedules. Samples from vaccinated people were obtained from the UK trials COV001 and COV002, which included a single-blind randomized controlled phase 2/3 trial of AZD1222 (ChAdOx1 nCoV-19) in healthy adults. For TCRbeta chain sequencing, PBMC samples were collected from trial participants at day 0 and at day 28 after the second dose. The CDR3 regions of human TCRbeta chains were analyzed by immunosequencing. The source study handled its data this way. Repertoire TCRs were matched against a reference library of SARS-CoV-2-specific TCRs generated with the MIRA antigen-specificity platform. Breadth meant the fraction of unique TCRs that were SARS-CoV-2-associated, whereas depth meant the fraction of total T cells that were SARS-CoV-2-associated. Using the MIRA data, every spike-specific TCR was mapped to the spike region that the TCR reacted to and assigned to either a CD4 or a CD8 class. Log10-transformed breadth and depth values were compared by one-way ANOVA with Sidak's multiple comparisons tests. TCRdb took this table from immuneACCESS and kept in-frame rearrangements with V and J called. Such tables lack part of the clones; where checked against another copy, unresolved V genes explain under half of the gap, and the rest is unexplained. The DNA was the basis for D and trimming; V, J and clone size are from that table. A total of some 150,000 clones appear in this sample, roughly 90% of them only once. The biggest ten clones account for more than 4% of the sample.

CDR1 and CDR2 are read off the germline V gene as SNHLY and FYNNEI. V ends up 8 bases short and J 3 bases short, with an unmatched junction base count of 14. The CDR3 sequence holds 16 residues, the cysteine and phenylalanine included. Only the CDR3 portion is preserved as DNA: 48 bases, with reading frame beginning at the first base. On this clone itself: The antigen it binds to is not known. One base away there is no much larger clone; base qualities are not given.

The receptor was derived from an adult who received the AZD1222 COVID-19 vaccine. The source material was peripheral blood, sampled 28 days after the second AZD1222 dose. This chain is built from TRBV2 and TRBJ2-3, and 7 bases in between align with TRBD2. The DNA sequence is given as TGTGCCAGCTCCATCGTCTCCGGGGGAGGGACAGATACGCAGTATTTT. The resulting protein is CASSIVSGGGTDTQYF.